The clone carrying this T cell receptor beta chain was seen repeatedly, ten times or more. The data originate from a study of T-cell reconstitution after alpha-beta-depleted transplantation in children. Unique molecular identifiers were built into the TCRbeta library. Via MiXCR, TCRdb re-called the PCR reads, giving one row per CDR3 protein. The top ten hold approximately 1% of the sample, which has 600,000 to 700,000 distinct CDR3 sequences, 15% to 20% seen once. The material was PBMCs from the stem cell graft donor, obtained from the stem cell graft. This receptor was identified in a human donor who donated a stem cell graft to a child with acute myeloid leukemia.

CDR3 coding DNA: TGCAGTGCTAGAGAACTAGCGGGGGGGCTTAATGAGCAGTTCTTC. Amino acid sequence: CSARELAGGLNEQFF. The rearrangement uses TRBV20-1 and TRBJ2-1; 13 bases agree with TRBD2. The CDR3 is 15 amino acids. The J segment lost 7 bases and the V segment lost 0 bases, leaving 3 bases of the junction unmatched. CDR1 and CDR2 (germline): DFQATT, SNEGSKA (reference sequence).